This T cell receptor beta chain stems from a study of T cell responses to AZD1222 COVID-19 vaccine. Points from the study as a whole: Seropositive AZD1222 recipients at baseline numbered only 6 or 7. Breadth and depth of Spike-specific TCRs rose after two AZD1222 doses. Clonal diversity may have been underestimated in mostly white British donors. Targeting of unmutated variant regions was reportedly seen in nearly half of spike-specific TCRs.

On this clone itself: Its cognate antigen is unknown.

Measured with immunoSEQ multiplex PCR; TCRdb has only the in-frame clones, and not every one. The profile shows about 150,000 clones, roughly 90% of them singletons. V was clipped by 2 bases and J by 2 bases; unmatched bases: 4. The germline CDR1 and CDR2 sequences are MDHEN and SYDVKM. This CDR3 contains 16 residues. The J gene is TRBJ2-4, the V gene TRBV28, with TRBD1 matching over 9 bases. The TCR was taken from an adult who received the AZD1222 COVID-19 vaccine. The sequencing here drew on peripheral blood, taken 28 days after the second AZD1222 dose. CDR3 nucleotides: TGTGCCAGCAGTTTACCCGGACAGGGGTCCAAAAACATTCAGTACTTC. Translated: CASSLPGQGSKNIQYF.